Below, 13 T cell receptor beta chains from the same sample are listed, as sequenced in a study of blood T cell repertoires in COVID-19. Measured with immunoSEQ multiplex PCR; TCRdb has only the in-frame clones, and not every one. The data show 55,000 to 75,000 clones, with around 73% seen just once and 20% to 25% held by the top ten. The sample consisted of peripheral blood. Receptors originate from an older man with active or convalescent COVID-19.

V and J are TRBV25-1 and TRBJ2-1, with a weak D call TRBD2 (6 bases). The germline CDR1 and CDR2 sequences are MGHDK and SYGVNS. The germline V and J ends were trimmed by 6 bases and 9 bases, with 18 bases remaining between them. This CDR3 comprises 14 residues. The CDR3 nucleotides read TGTGCCAGCAGGGTCGGGGCGGGATTGGGTGAGCAGTTCTTC. It yields the protein CASRVGAGLGEQFF.

In DNA form, the CDR3 reads TGTGCCTCAAATGGACTAGCGGAATTGAGCTCCTACAATGAGCAGTTCTTC. Translating it yields CASNGLAELSSYNEQFF. The chain recombines TRBV5-6 with TRBJ2-1; the match to TRBD2 covers 10 bases. The CDR3 loop spans 17 amino acids. Trimming at V came to 10 bases and at J to 0 bases, leaving 13 bases not matched to a gene. CDR1 and CDR2 from the germline V gene are SGHDT and YYEEEE.

The chain carries TRBV25-1 and TRBJ1-1; 8 bases map to TRBD1. V shed 6 bases, J shed 4 bases, and the junction held 7 bases outside the gene matches. The CDR3 extends over 14 amino acids. Looked up from germline, CDR1 is MGHDK and CDR2 is SYGVNS. CDR3 sequence reads: CASRIGQGGTEAFF. CDR3 sequence (DNA): TGTGCCAGCAGGATTGGACAGGGTGGCACTGAAGCTTTCTTT. The full variable domain, with the rest looked up from reference TRBV25-1 and TRBJ1-1, is EADIYQTPRYLVIGTGKKITLECSQTMGHDKMYWYQQDPGMELHLIHYSYGVNSTEKGDLSSESTVSRIRTEHFPLTLESARPSHTSQYLCASRIGQGGTEAFFGQGTRLTVV.

The chain combines TRBV7-2 with TRBJ1-5; the D gene is possibly TRBD1 (6 bases). The CDR3 covers 16 residues. Germline CDR1 and CDR2: SGHTA and FQGNSA. Between the trimmed V and J ends, which lost 4 bases and 7 bases, there was a span of 20 bases. The CDR3 here is CASSYFSGGHGQPQHF. CDR3 bases: TGTGCCAGCAGCTATTTCTCGGGGGGGCATGGCCAGCCCCAGCATTTT.

This sequence joins TRBV19 and TRBJ1-2; no reliable D call. The germline V and J ends were trimmed by 4 bases and 8 bases, with 14 bases remaining between them. The CDR3 has 13 amino acids. Germline V CDR1 and CDR2: LNHDA, SQIVND (reference sequence). CDR3: CASSRGELGGYTF. Written as DNA, the CDR3 is TGTGCCAGTAGTAGAGGAGAGCTCGGGGGCTACACCTTC.

The chain uses TRBV3-1 (or the pseudogene TRBV3-2) and TRBJ1-1; TRBD1 is a possible D gene (5 bases). From germline, CDR1 is LGHDT and CDR2 YNNKEL (reference sequence). V was pared by 4 bases and J by 4 bases, with 10 bases between. The CDR3 length is 13 residues. CDR3: CASSRQGSTEAFF. For the CDR3, the DNA is TGTGCCAGCAGCCGCCAGGGTAGCACTGAAGCTTTCTTT.

The CDR3 loop reads CASSVTGQGGYGYTF. The CDR3, as DNA: TGTGCCAGCAGCGTAACAGGACAGGGGGGCTATGGCTACACCTTC. The chain carries TRBV9 and TRBJ1-2; 10 nucleotides agree with TRBD1. Germline V gene sequence: CDR1 SGDLS, CDR2 YYNGEE. This CDR3 is built from 15 residues. J gave up 4 bases and V 1 base, and 4 bases lay outside the gene matches.

The chain has TRBV3-1 (or the pseudogene TRBV3-2) and TRBJ2-7; possible D gene TRBD1, 5 bases. The CDR3 covers 14 residues. Trimming stripped 0 bases from V and 3 bases from J, with 9 bases between. Germline V gene data show CDR1 as LGHDT and CDR2 as YNNKEL (reference sequence). The CDR3 spells CASSQEPGHYEQYF. The CDR3, as DNA: TGTGCCAGCAGCCAAGAGCCAGGGCACTACGAGCAGTACTTC.

The V call is TRBV4-1, the J call TRBJ1-3, with a weak D call TRBD1 (6 bases). Per germline, CDR1 MGHRA and CDR2 YSYEKL. V gave up 4 bases and J gave up 0 bases, with 13 bases separating them. The length of the CDR3 is 16 residues. CDR3 sequence: CASSLLSTGSGNTIYF. In nucleotides, the CDR3 is TGCGCCAGCAGCCTTTTATCGACAGGCTCTGGAAACACCATATATTTT.

The chain uses TRBV11-2 and TRBJ1-2, with 8 bases that match TRBD1. Germline-derived CDR1 and CDR2 are SGHAT and FQNNGV. The CDR3 loop spans 16 amino acids. V lost 2 bases and J lost 1; bases outside the gene matches: 6. For the CDR3, the DNA is TGTGCCAGCAGCTTACCTGGGACAGGCTATAACTATGGCTACACCTTC. Residues: CASSLPGTGYNYGYTF. The full variable domain, its missing parts supplied by reference TRBV11-2 and TRBJ1-2, is EAGVAQSPRYKIIEKRQSVAFWCNPISGHATLYWYQQILGQGPKLLIQFQNNGVVDDSQLPKDRFSAERLKGVDSTLKIQPAKLEDSAVYLCASSLPGTGYNYGYTFGSGTRLTVV.

This sequence joins TRBV7-2 and TRBJ2-7, with 10 bases fitting TRBD2. This CDR3 contains 16 residues. Germline loops: CDR1 SGHTA, CDR2 FQGNSA. J was trimmed by 5 bases and V by 2 bases; bases with no gene match: 9. The CDR3 loop is CASSLRLAGERNEQYF. CDR3 in DNA: TGTGCCAGCAGCTTACGGCTAGCGGGAGAGAGAAACGAGCAGTACTTC.

This clone has a handful of counts. J is TRBJ2-2 and V is TRBV18, with D tentatively TRBD1 (5 bases). Germline CDR1 KGHSH, CDR2 LQKENI. Trimming stripped 1 base from V and 1 base from J, with 10 bases between. This CDR3 region has 16 residues. The CDR3 loop is CASSPQVGQNTGELFF. For the CDR3, the DNA is TGTGCCAGCTCACCACAAGTTGGACAGAACACCGGGGAGCTGTTTTTT.

The rearrangement uses TRBV12-5 and TRBJ2-1, with 8 positions matching TRBD2. There are 13 residues in the CDR3. Germline V lookup: CDR1 LGHNT, CDR2 FRNRAP. V shed 5 bases, J shed 10 bases, and the junction held 7 bases outside the gene matches. The CDR3 sequence is CASGENAGGEQFF. The CDR3 nucleotides are TGTGCTAGTGGTGAAAACGCGGGGGGCGAGCAGTTCTTC.